This TCR beta chain derives from a study of OX40 agonist ivuxolimab in advanced cancers. Looking at the study overall: Three patients showed partial responses: one hepatocellular carcinoma and two cutaneous melanoma cases.

Here immunoSEQ multiplex PCR was the method, and the copy in TCRdb shows in-frame clones only, minus some. Of tens of thousands of clones detected, about four fifths appear once; the ten largest clones hold approximately 8%. The V end lost 0 bases, the J end lost 4 bases, and 15 bases lay between the germline ends. The CDR3 loop spans 17 amino acids. CDR1 and CDR2 (germline): SGHTA, FQGNSA. The chain is built from TRBV7-2 and TRBJ2-2; possibly TRBD1 or TRBD2 for D (5 bases each). This sample comprised CD4+ or CD8+ T cells sorted from blood, obtained in a trial of the OX40 agonist ivuxolimab. The sequence came from an adult with an advanced solid tumor such as melanoma, head and neck, liver or kidney cancer. In DNA form, the CDR3 reads TGTGCCAGCAGCTTAGCCCCTCGGCAGGGACCCACCGGGGAGCTGTTTTTT. Protein: CASSLAPRQGPTGELFF. Looking up the rest from reference TRBV7-2 and TRBJ2-2 gives the full variable domain: GAGVSQSPSNKVTEKGKDVELRCDPISGHTALYWYRQSLGQGLEFLIYFQGNSAPDKSGLPSDRFSAERTGGSVSTLTIQRTQQEDSAVYLCASSLAPRQGPTGELFFGEGSRLTVL.